A selection of T cell receptor beta chains follows, all from one sample in a study of T cell changes during pregnancy in multiple sclerosis. Clones were sequenced by immunoSEQ multiplex PCR, and TCRdb holds only the in-frame ones, with some missing. Here the sample spans tens of thousands of clones, approximately 92% being singletons. Here the sequenced sample was peripheral blood, taken in the second trimester of pregnancy. The receptors originated from a female donor in good health, enrolled as a control in a pregnancy study. CDR3s include the opening cysteine and the closing phenylalanine or tryptophan. The order of the fields is V gene, D gene, clone size, CDR3 length, J gene, CDR3 DNA, CDR3 protein. A D gene is named only where the DNA matches it firmly. Where a row states a size, it is once, few, many or the class of an expanded clone; other rows omit it.

TRBV10-2,NA,NA,14,TRBJ1-5,TGCGCAACCACGGGGTGGGGGCACAATCAGCCCCAGCATTTT,CATTGWGHNQPQHF
TRBV11-3,TRBD2,NA,16,TRBJ2-1,TGTGCCAGCAGCTTAGGGGCGGGAGGGGGACGGTATGAGCAGTTCTTC,CASSLGAGGGRYEQFF
TRBV7-2,TRBD1,once,15,TRBJ2-2,TGTGCCAGCAGCCCCGGACAGGGTAACACCGGGGAGCTGTTTTTT,CASSPGQGNTGELFF
TRBV19,TRBD1,NA,12,TRBJ1-1,TGTGCCAGTGACAGGGGGAACACTGAAGCTTTCTTT,CASDRGNTEAFF
TRBV4-1,TRBD1,NA,19,TRBJ1-1,TGCGCCAGCTCCCAAGGTCGACTACGGGACAGGGGACGGGACACTGAAGCTTTCTTT,CASSQGRLRDRGRDTEAFF
TRBV6-6,NA,NA,14,TRBJ2-7,TGTGCCAGCAGTTACCCAACAGGGTTGGGCGAGCAGTACTTC,CASSYPTGLGEQYF
TRBV15,TRBD2,NA,14,TRBJ2-1,TGTGCCACCAGCCCTGGACTAGGCTACAATGAGCAGTTCTTC,CATSPGLGYNEQFF
TRBV19,NA,few,14,TRBJ1-1,TGTGCCAGTAGTCGCCCGCCAGAGAACACTGAAGCTTTCTTT,CASSRPPENTEAFF
TRBV18,NA,NA,15,TRBJ1-3,TGTGCCAGCTCACCGACGGAAGGACAGAGGGACACCATATATTTT,CASSPTEGQRDTIYF
TRBV6-5,TRBD1,NA,15,TRBJ2-7,TGTGCCAGCAGTTATGGTGGGACAGGTAACTACGAGCAGTACTTC,CASSYGGTGNYEQYF
TRBV10-1,NA,NA,12,TRBJ1-1,TGCGCCAGCAGTGACGGTGTCACTGAAGCTTTCTTT,CASSDGVTEAFF
TRBV18,NA,NA,13,TRBJ1-2,TGTGCCAGCTCACCGGCGGAATACTATGGCTACACCTTC,CASSPAEYYGYTF
TRBV9,NA,NA,19,TRBJ2-3,TGTGCCAGCAGCACCCGACAGGATCTATCCCCAAGGGCATCAGATACGCAGTATTTT,CASSTRQDLSPRASDTQYF
TRBV2,TRBD2,NA,14,TRBJ2-2,TGTGCCAGCACGGCTAGCGGAAACACCGGGGAGCTGTTTTTT,CASTASGNTGELFF
TRBV6-1,NA,NA,15,TRBJ2-1,TGTGCCAGCAGTGAATCGGGACACAAGATCAATGAGCAGTTCTTC,CASSESGHKINEQFF
TRBV6-5,TRBD1,NA,14,TRBJ1-5,TGTGCCAGCAGCCTCGGACAGGGGAATCAGCCCCAGCATTTT,CASSLGQGNQPQHF
TRBV30,NA,once,11,TRBJ1-1,TGTGCCTGGAGTGTGGGAGGGGGAGCTTTCTTT,CAWSVGGGAFF
TRBV11-2,TRBD1,NA,16,TRBJ2-7,TGTGCCAGCAGCGCACCTCACAGGGGGCGTCCCTACGAGCAGTACTTC,CASSAPHRGRPYEQYF
TRBV2,TRBD1,NA,13,TRBJ1-5,TGTGCCAGCGGGACAGGGGACAATCAGCCCCAGCATTTT,CASGTGDNQPQHF
TRBV9,NA,NA,15,TRBJ2-7,TGTGCCAGCAGCGTAGGGGCGGGATTGCACGACGAGCAGTACTTC,CASSVGAGLHDEQYF
TRBV7-9,NA,NA,12,TRBJ1-1,TGTGCCAGCAGCTTAGTTCCTAATGAAGCTTTCTTT,CASSLVPNEAFF
TRBV6-5,TRBD2,NA,16,TRBJ2-1,TGTGCCAGCAGTTGGGCGGGGACTAGAAGGGACAATGAGCAGTTCTTC,CASSWAGTRRDNEQFF
TRBV11-1,NA,NA,16,TRBJ2-7,TGTGCCAGCAGCCTATCTTACGGACAGAGCTCCTACGAGCAGTACTTC,CASSLSYGQSSYEQYF
TRBV6-6,TRBD1,few,14,TRBJ2-7,TGTGCCAGCAGTTACGGACAGGGCGCCTACGAGCAGTACTTC,CASSYGQGAYEQYF
TRBV9,TRBD1,NA,16,TRBJ2-2,TGTGCCAGCAGCTTCCGGGACAGGGATTTTCCGGGGGAGCTGTTTTTT,CASSFRDRDFPGELFF
TRBV18,NA,once,16,TRBJ1-5,TGTGCCAGCTCATATTTGCGCCAGGATAGCAATCAGCCCCAGCATTTT,CASSYLRQDSNQPQHF